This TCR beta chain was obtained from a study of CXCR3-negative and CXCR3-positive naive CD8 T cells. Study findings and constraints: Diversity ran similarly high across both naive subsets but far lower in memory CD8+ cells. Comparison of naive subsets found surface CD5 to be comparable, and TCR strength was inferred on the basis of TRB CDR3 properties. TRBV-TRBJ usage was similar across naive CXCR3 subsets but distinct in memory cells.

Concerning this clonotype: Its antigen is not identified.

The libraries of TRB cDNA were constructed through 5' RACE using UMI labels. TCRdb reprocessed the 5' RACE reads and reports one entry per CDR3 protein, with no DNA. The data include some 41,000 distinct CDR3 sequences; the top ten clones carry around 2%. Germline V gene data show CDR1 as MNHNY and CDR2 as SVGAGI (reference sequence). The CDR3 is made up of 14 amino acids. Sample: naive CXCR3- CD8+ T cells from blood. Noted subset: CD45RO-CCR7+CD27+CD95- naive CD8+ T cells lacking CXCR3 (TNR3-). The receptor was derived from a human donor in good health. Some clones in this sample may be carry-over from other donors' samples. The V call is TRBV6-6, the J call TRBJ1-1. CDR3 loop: CAIPGLPGGTEAFF.